This TCR beta chain was recorded in a study of cytomegalovirus exposure and HLA in healthy donors. Germline values: CDR1 SNHLY, CDR2 FYNNEI. Trimming cost V 11 bases and J 4 bases, with 17 bases left between them. The CDR3 has 13 amino acids. General study results and limits: In a later analysis, V- and J-gene trimming of beta chains associated with a DCLRE1C missense variant, replicated independently.

The donors comprised healthy bone marrow donors. In regard to this clone: Its target is unknown.

The PCR was carried out with 60 Vbeta primers and 13 Jbeta primers. Data came from immunoSEQ multiplex PCR; TCRdb stores just in-frame clones and leaves some out. Counted here are 150,000 to 200,000 clones, approximately 80% occurring once; the ten biggest clones make up roughly an eighth. What was sequenced was PBMCs. The chain combines TRBV2 with TRBJ2-5; TRBD2 is a possible D gene (7 bases). The clonotype was recovered from a woman between 50 and 59 years old in good health and CMV-seronegative. DNA of the CDR3: TGTGCCCGGGGGGCAGGGTGGGGAGAGACCCAGTACTTC. Translating gives CARGAGWGETQYF.